Below, 10 T cell receptor beta chains from the same sample are listed, as sequenced in a study of blood T cell repertoires in COVID-19. Using immunoSEQ multiplex PCR, the repertoire was profiled, and TCRdb retains in-frame clones only, with some absent. The sample shows roughly 400,000 clones, 90% of them seen only once. Sequencing was done on a sample of PBMCs or T cells enriched from blood (not recorded which). These TCRs come from a man aged 18 to 30 who had recovered from COVID-19.

This chain connects TRBV7-9 to TRBJ2-7, with TRBD2 identical over 12 bases. Looked up from germline, CDR1 is SEHNR and CDR2 is FQNEAQ (reference sequence). Trimming cost V 5 bases and J 3 bases; bases outside gene matches: 5. The CDR3 is 15 residues long. The CDR3 DNA reads TGTGCCAGCAGCACCTGGACTAGCGGGGACTACGAGCAGTACTTC. This sequence encodes CASSTWTSGDYEQYF.

The chain has TRBV1 and TRBJ2-7; TRBD2, as called in the table, went unchecked against the DNA. TRBV1 has pseudogene status. This CDR3 contains 15 residues. The CDR3 region is CTSSLSSGGTYEQYF. Written as DNA, the CDR3 is TGCACCAGCAGCCTGTCTAGCGGGGGGACCTACGAGCAGTACTTC.

The chain carries TRBV6-5 and TRBJ2-3, with D unclear. With 6 bases removed from V and 2 bases from J, the gap between germline ends came to 6 bases. The germline V gene has CDR1 MNHEY and CDR2 SVGAGI. The CDR3 length is 12 residues. The CDR3 is CASRASTDTQYF. CDR3 coding DNA: TGTGCCAGCAGGGCCTCCACAGATACGCAGTATTTT.

The CDR3 bases are TGCGCCAGCAGCTTGATACAGGGAGGGGTTTATGGCTACACCTTC. This translates into CASSLIQGGVYGYTF. The V and J genes are TRBV5-1 and TRBJ1-2; maybe TRBD1 (6 bases). This CDR3 contains 15 residues. CDR1 is SGHRS, CDR2 YFSETQ, per germline. The V and J ends lost 1 base and 5 bases respectively, with 15 bases between them.

This clone appeared once. J is TRBJ2-1 and V is TRBV6-5; a weak D match, TRBD2 (6 bases). The CDR3 totals 11 residues. V lost 6 bases and J 14 bases, leaving 14 bases between the germline ends. Germline-derived CDR1 and CDR2 are MNHEY and SVGAGI. The CDR3 DNA follows: TGTGCCAGCAGGGAGGAGGGGCAGGAGTTCTTC. This translates into CASREEGQEFF.

The rearrangement links TRBV28 to TRBJ1-3; 9 nucleotides line up with TRBD1. The trim removed 4 bases at V and 4 bases at J, leaving 5 bases unmatched. The CDR3 length is 15 residues. Germline V CDR1 and CDR2: MDHEN, SYDVKM. In DNA form, the CDR3 reads TGTGCCAGCAGTTGGGGGACAGGGTCGGGAAACACCATATATTTT. It encodes CASSWGTGSGNTIYF.

CDR3 sequence: CASSRTSGAYNEQFF. The CDR3 nucleotides read TGTGCCAGCAGCCGCACTAGCGGGGCGTACAATGAGCAGTTCTTC. The chain combines TRBV14 with TRBJ2-1, with 10 positions matching TRBD2. With V trimmed by 4 bases and J by 4 bases, 4 bases remained unmatched. The germline V gene encodes CDR1 SGHDN and CDR2 FVKESK. The CDR3 length is 15 residues.

The genes are TRBV7-2 and TRBJ1-4; TRBD1 might be the D (5 bases). Germline V gene data show CDR1 as SGHTA and CDR2 as FQGNSA. The CDR3 extends over 14 amino acids. The V and J ends lost 5 bases and 6 bases respectively, with 13 bases between them. The CDR3 spells CASSTAGSYEKLFF. The CDR3 region has the DNA TGTGCCAGCAGCACCGCAGGGTCCTATGAAAAACTGTTTTTT.

The rearrangement joins TRBV6-5 to TRBJ1-1; possible D gene TRBD1, 6 bases. Germline values: CDR1 MNHEY, CDR2 SVGAGI. The CDR3 runs 11 residues. Deletions cut 5 bases from V and 11 bases from J, with 12 bases between. Here the CDR3 DNA reads TGTGCCAGCAGTCAAAGGGGGTTCGCTTTCTTT. It is translated as CASSQRGFAFF.

This sequence joins TRBV30 and TRBJ1-1; D is unresolved. The CDR3 runs 13 residues. The germline CDR1 and CDR2 sequences are GTSNPN and SVGIG (reference sequence). V lost 1 base, J lost 2 bases, and 8 bases lay in between. CDR3 loop: CAWSGQPNTEAFF. The DNA for the CDR3 is TGTGCCTGGAGTGGGCAACCCAACACTGAAGCTTTCTTT.